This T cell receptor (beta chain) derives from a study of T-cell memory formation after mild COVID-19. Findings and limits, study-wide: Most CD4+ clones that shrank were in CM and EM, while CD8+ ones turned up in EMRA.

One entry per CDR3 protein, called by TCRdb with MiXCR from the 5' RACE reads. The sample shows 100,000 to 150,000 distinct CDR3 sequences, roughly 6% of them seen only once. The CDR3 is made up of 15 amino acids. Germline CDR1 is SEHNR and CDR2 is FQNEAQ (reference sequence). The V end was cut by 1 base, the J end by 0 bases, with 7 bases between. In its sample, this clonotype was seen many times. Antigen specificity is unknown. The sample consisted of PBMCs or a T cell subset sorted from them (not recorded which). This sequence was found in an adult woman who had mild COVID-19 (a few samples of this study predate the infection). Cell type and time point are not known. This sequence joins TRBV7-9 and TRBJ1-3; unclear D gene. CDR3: CASSLGQVSGNTIYF. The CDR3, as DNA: TGTGCCAGCAGCTTAGGCCAGGTCTCTGGAAACACCATATATTTT.